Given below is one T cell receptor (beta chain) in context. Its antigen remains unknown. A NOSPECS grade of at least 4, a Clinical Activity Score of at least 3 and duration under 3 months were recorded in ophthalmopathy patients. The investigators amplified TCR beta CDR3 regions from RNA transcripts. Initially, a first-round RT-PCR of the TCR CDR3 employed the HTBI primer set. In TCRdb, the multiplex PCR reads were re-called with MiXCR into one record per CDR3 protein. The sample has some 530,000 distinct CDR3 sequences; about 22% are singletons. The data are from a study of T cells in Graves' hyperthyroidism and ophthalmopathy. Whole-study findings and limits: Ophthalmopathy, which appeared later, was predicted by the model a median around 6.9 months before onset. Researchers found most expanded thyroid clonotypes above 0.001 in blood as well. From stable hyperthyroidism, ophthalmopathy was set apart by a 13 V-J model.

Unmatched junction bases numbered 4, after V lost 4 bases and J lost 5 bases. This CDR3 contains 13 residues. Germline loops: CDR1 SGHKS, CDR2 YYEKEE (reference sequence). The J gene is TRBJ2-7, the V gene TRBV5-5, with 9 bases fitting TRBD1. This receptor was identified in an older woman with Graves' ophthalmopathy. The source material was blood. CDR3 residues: CASSVRTGDEQYF. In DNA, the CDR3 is TGTGCCAGCAGCGTACGGACAGGGGACGAGCAGTACTTC.